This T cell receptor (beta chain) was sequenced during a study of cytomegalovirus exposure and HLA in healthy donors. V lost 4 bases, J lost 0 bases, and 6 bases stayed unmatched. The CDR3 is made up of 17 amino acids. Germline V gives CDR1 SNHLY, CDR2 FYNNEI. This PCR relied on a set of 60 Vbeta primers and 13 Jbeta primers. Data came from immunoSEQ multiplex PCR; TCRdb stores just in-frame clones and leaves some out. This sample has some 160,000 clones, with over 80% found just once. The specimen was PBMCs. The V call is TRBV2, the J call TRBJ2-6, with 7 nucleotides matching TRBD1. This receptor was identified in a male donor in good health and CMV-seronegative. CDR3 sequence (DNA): TGTGCCAGCAGTGGACAGGGTGTGAGCTCTGGGGCCAACGTCCTGACTTTC. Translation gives CASSGQGVSSGANVLTF.